This T cell receptor (beta chain) was recovered during a study of identical twins. A universal primer site was incorporated via template switching, and the cDNA contained unique molecular identifiers. TCRdb reprocessed the 5' RACE reads via MiXCR and lists one record per CDR3 protein. This repertoire shows about 920,000 distinct CDR3 sequences, over 9% found once; its top ten account for 1.5% to 2%. This CDR3 contains 14 residues. The V gene lost 8 bases and the J gene lost 1 base, with 11 bases spanning the gap. Germline lookup yields CDR1 MDHEN and CDR2 SYDVKM. These sequences were also reported in another study, on yellow fever vaccine responses in identical twins.

The gene calls are TRBV28 and TRBJ2-2; D unresolved. Input material: PBMCs. The TCR comes from a woman between 18 and 29 years old in good health. DNA of the CDR3: TGTGCCAGCGTGGACGGCGGGAACACCGGGGAGCTGTTTTTT. It yields the protein CASVDGGNTGELFF.